This T cell receptor beta chain was sequenced in a study of cytomegalovirus exposure and HLA in healthy donors. Amplification used 60 Vbeta primers and 13 Jbeta primers. Some clones are missing from TCRdb's copy, which holds only in-frame ones; the method was immunoSEQ multiplex PCR. Of 85,000 to 95,000 clones listed, approximately 63% are singletons. This CDR3 contains 10 residues. The ends were cut back, 6 bases at V and 13 bases at J, with 10 bases in the middle. The V gene's germline CDR1 is SGHTA and CDR2 FQGNSA. This clone turned up a few times. The chain has TRBV7-2 and TRBJ2-1; the D is unclear. Sequenced: PBMCs. The source is a woman aged 25 to 39 in good health and CMV-seronegative. The CDR3 nucleotides read TGTGCCAGCAGGCGTAAAAGACAGTTCTTC. Translated, it gives CASRRKRQFF.